Reported below is one TCR beta chain. Its matching antigen is unknown. One entry per CDR3 protein results from TCRdb running MiXCR on the 5' RACE reads. The sample contains roughly 130,000 distinct CDR3 sequences, 15% to 20% of which appear only once. The germline CDR1 and CDR2 sequences are LGHDT and YNNKEL (reference sequence). CDR3 length equals 13 residues. The V and J ends lost 8 bases and 0 bases respectively, with 10 bases between them. The data stem from a study of T-cell memory formation after mild COVID-19. As for the study in general: Largely donor-specific sequence clusters came from a couple of donors. Study results and limitations: Clones that shrank (day 15 to 85) were balanced CD4/CD8, whereas later expanders leaned CD4+. CM and EM subsets held most contracting CD4+ clones; EMRA held CD8+ ones.

The gene calls are TRBV3-1 and TRBJ2-5, with D unresolved. The source of this sequence is a man in his late teens or twenties who had mild COVID-19 (a few samples of this study predate the infection). Cell type and time point are not known. Sequencing input: PBMCs or a T cell subset sorted from them (not recorded which). The CDR3 spells CASEGPYQETQYF. CDR3 DNA: TGTGCCAGCGAAGGGCCCTACCAAGAGACCCAGTACTTC.